These 30 T cell receptor beta chains were all obtained from the same sample, sequenced in a study of T cell repertoires in cytomegalovirus infection. TCRdb recomputed calls from the reads with MiXCR, one row per CDR3 protein. The profile shows hundreds of thousands of distinct CDR3 sequences, about 17% of them singletons. The sample comprised PBMCs. All receptors derive from a human donor in good health (CMV status not recorded). Some clones in this sample may be carry-over from other donors' samples.

This clonotype has ten or more counts. This rearrangement joins TRBV14 to TRBJ2-7, with TRBD1 matching 10 bases. The ends lost 4 bases at V and 0 bases at J; junction bases unmatched: 12. CDR3 length: 18 residues. Germline lookup yields CDR1 SGHDN and CDR2 FVKESK. CDR3 coding DNA: TGTGCCAGCAGCCCGAGACCGGGACAGGGGACCCGCTCCTACGAGCAGTACTTC. It translates to CASSPRPGQGTRSYEQYF.

This clonotype was counted only a few times. CDR3 protein: CASSLEPLPYEQYF. The CDR3 DNA follows: TGTGCCAGCAGCTTGGAGCCCCTTCCCTACGAGCAGTACTTC. The J gene is TRBJ2-7, the V gene TRBV5-6; no definite D call. The length of the CDR3 is 14 residues. Germline loops: CDR1 SGHDT, CDR2 YYEEEE. Trimming stripped 0 bases from V and 2 bases from J, with 9 bases between.

This clonotype occurred many times. The chain couples TRBV24-1 to TRBJ1-2; a weak D match, TRBD1 (5 bases). V lost 7 bases to trimming and J lost 3 bases, with 20 bases between them. CDR1 and CDR2 from the germline V gene are KGHDR and SFDVKD. The CDR3 totals 16 residues. This chain's CDR3 is CATSHRGDGAYYGYTF. The DNA for the CDR3 is TGTGCCACCAGCCACCGTGGGGACGGCGCATACTATGGCTACACCTTC.

This clonotype was seen only a few times. V and J are TRBV28 and TRBJ1-4; maybe TRBD1 (5 bases). From germline, CDR1 is MDHEN and CDR2 SYDVKM. This CDR3 region has 14 residues. V was trimmed by 3 bases and J by 10 bases, leaving 15 bases between them. This CDR3 is CASSLGRTQAKLFF. CDR3 nucleotide sequence: TGTGCCAGCAGTTTGGGACGGACTCAGGCAAAACTGTTTTTT.

The rearrangement links TRBV12-3 or TRBV12-4 to TRBJ2-3; no clear D gene. CDR3 length: 13 amino acids. V gave up 8 bases and J gave up 1 base, with 10 bases separating them. DNA for the CDR3: TGTGCCAGCGGTTCGTCGGGCACAGATACGCAGTATTTT. The encoded protein is CASGSSGTDTQYF.

This clonotype is a singleton in its sample. A much larger clone differs by one base, so this may be a read error. The rearrangement joins TRBV4-2 to TRBJ1-4, with D uncertain. There are 14 residues in the CDR3. The V gene's germline CDR1 is LGHNA and CDR2 YNFKEQ. CDR3 DNA: TGTGTCAGCAGCCAGGTCGCCTCTGATGAAAAACTGTTTTTT. Its translation: CVSSQVASDEKLFF.

Ten or more counts support this clonotype. The gene calls are TRBV7-2 and TRBJ2-3, with TRBD2 as a possible D gene (6 bases). V dropped 7 bases and J dropped 4 bases, with 12 bases sitting between them. Germline loops: CDR1 SGHTA, CDR2 FQGNSA. The CDR3 totals 13 residues. CDR3 sequence reads: CASKPPGADTQYF. CDR3 coding DNA: TGTGCCAGCAAACCCCCGGGGGCAGATACGCAGTATTTT.

The rearrangement joins TRBV6-5 to TRBJ2-7; possible D gene TRBD1, 6 bases. Per germline, CDR1 MNHEY and CDR2 SVGAGI. The CDR3 extends over 13 amino acids. Trimming removed 4 bases at V and 7 bases at J, with 14 bases between. The CDR3: CASSSLRGWEQYF. The CDR3 region has the DNA TGTGCCAGCAGTTCCTTGAGGGGGTGGGAGCAGTACTTC.

This clonotype turned up a few times. The rearrangement links TRBV6-2 or TRBV6-3 to TRBJ2-1; no clear D gene. The CDR3 runs 13 residues. Trimming removed 0 bases from V and 9 bases from J, with 9 bases in between. Germline CDR1 reads MNHEY; CDR2 reads SVGEGT. The CDR3 reads CASSYSETGEQFF. The CDR3 nucleotides are TGTGCCAGCAGTTACTCGGAGACGGGTGAGCAGTTCTTC.

A few counts support this clonotype. The V call is TRBV5-5, the J call TRBJ2-7; 9 bases map to TRBD1. Germline V lookup: CDR1 SGHKS, CDR2 YYEKEE (reference sequence). V lost 5 bases and J lost 4; bases outside the gene matches: 7. The CDR3 is made up of 14 amino acids. CDR3 DNA: TGTGCCAGCAGTATCGAACAGGGGGCATACGAGCAGTACTTC. As protein: CASSIEQGAYEQYF.

Only a few counts were recorded for this clonotype. The genes are TRBV19 and TRBJ1-1, with TRBD1 matching over 7 bases. CDR1 and CDR2 (germline): LNHDA, SQIVND (reference sequence). This CDR3 has 14 residues. The V segment lost 4 bases and the J segment 4 bases; nucleotides outside the gene matches: 6. The CDR3 nucleotides read TGTGCCAGTAGTAACTACAGGGGTCGCACTGAAGCTTTCTTT. It is translated as CASSNYRGRTEAFF.

This clonotype was seen at least ten times. The V and J genes are TRBV20-1 and TRBJ2-1; weak D call: TRBD1 (5 bases). The CDR3 length is 13 residues. The V end was cut by 5 bases, the J end by 0 bases, with 8 bases between. CDR1 is DFQATT and CDR2 is SNEGSKA in the germline V gene (reference sequence). For the CDR3, the DNA is TGCAGTGCTCACCAGGGCTCCTACAATGAGCAGTTCTTC. It is translated as CSAHQGSYNEQFF.

The rearrangement joins TRBV11-2 to TRBJ1-2, with 10 bases aligning to TRBD1. This CDR3 has 14 amino acids. From germline, CDR1 is SGHAT and CDR2 FQNNGV. J was trimmed by 5 bases and V by 5 bases; bases with no gene match: 5. CDR3 in amino acids: CASSKGQGEYGYTF. Written as DNA, the CDR3 is TGTGCCAGCAGCAAAGGACAGGGGGAGTATGGCTACACCTTC. The full variable domain, its missing parts supplied by reference TRBV11-2 and TRBJ1-2, is EAGVAQSPRYKIIEKRQSVAFWCNPISGHATLYWYQQILGQGPKLLIQFQNNGVVDDSQLPKDRFSAERLKGVDSTLKIQPAKLEDSAVYLCASSKGQGEYGYTFGSGTRLTVV.

This clonotype was seen at least ten times. The chain joins TRBV12-3 or TRBV12-4 to TRBJ2-3; 8 bases line up with TRBD1. The ends lost 5 bases at V and 1 base at J; junction bases unmatched: 8. The CDR3 loop spans 16 amino acids. CDR3 in DNA: TGTGCCAGCAGTCATTGGACAGGGTTAGGCACAGATACGCAGTATTTT. It encodes CASSHWTGLGTDTQYF.

The V call is TRBV7-8, the J call TRBJ2-1; 7 bases are shared with TRBD1. The CDR3 totals 16 residues. The J segment lost 8 bases and the V segment lost 5 bases, leaving 15 bases of the junction unmatched. CDR1 is SGHVS and CDR2 is FQNEAQ in the germline V gene. The DNA for the CDR3 is TGTGCCAGCAGCAGCCCCGGGCTGGACAGGACGGATGAGCAGTTCTTC. It yields the protein CASSSPGLDRTDEQFF.

In its sample, this clonotype was seen many times. The gene calls are TRBV5-4 and TRBJ2-6, with TRBD1 identical over 7 bases. Per the germline V gene, CDR1 is SGHNT and CDR2 is YYREEE (reference sequence). The length of the CDR3 is 15 residues. J lost 2 bases, V lost 4 bases, and 3 bases had no gene match. This chain's CDR3 is CASSGDRAGANVLTF. In DNA, the CDR3 is TGTGCCAGCAGCGGTGACAGGGCTGGGGCCAACGTCCTGACTTTC.

The V and J genes are TRBV27 and TRBJ1-6, with TRBD1 identical over 12 bases. V was pared by 3 bases and J by 10 bases, with 7 bases of the junction left unmatched. The V gene's germline CDR1 is MNHEY and CDR2 SMNVEV (reference sequence). This CDR3 has 16 residues. The CDR3 here is CASSFGTGGQDSPLHF. The CDR3 bases are TGTGCCAGCAGTTTTGGGACAGGGGGCCAGGACTCACCCCTCCACTTT.

V and J are TRBV25-1 and TRBJ1-2; D gene uncertain. The CDR3 consists of 14 residues. The ends were cut back, 3 bases at V and 8 bases at J, with 16 bases in the middle. Germline CDR1 and CDR2: MGHDK and SYGVNS. The CDR3: CASSDLDGAGGYTF. The CDR3 DNA is TGTGCCAGCAGTGATCTCGACGGCGCGGGAGGCTACACCTTC.

This clonotype was observed a handful of times. The V gene is TRBV6-2 or TRBV6-3, the J gene TRBJ2-1; TRBD2 agrees at 10 bases. Germline loops: CDR1 MNHEY, CDR2 SVGEGT. The CDR3 is 18 residues long. With 1 base clipped from V and 4 bases from J, the junction kept 10 bases outside the gene matches. In DNA, the CDR3 is TGTGCCAGCAGTTACTTAGCGGGGGGCTCAGGGGCTTACAATGAGCAGTTCTTC. Its translation is CASSYLAGGSGAYNEQFF.

This clonotype was observed a few times. V gene TRBV27 combines with J gene TRBJ1-4; a weak D match, TRBD1 (6 bases). The CDR3 has 15 amino acids. From germline, CDR1 is MNHEY and CDR2 SMNVEV (reference sequence). V lost 1 base, J lost 5 bases, and 11 bases lay in between. The CDR3, as DNA: TGTGCCAGCAGTTTATTGAGGACAGTGAATGAAAAACTGTTTTTT. This sequence encodes CASSLLRTVNEKLFF.

This clonotype was seen repeatedly, ten times or more. The rearrangement joins TRBV20-1 to TRBJ2-5; D remains unclear. The CDR3 runs to 14 residues. Trimming pared 2 bases from V and 2 bases from J, leaving 12 bases between. Germline loops: CDR1 DFQATT, CDR2 SNEGSKA (reference sequence). The CDR3 nucleotides are TGCAGTGCTAGATTCCGACCGCCACAAGAGACCCAGTACTTC. Amino acid sequence: CSARFRPPQETQYF.

This clonotype was detected ten times or more. This chain links TRBV7-2 with TRBJ1-2; D unresolved. V dropped 3 bases and J dropped 8 bases, with 10 bases sitting between them. CDR3 length: 12 amino acids. CDR1 is SGHTA and CDR2 is FQGNSA in the germline V gene. This chain's CDR3 is CASSFRTGGYTF. DNA for the CDR3: TGTGCCAGCAGCTTCCGGACGGGAGGCTACACCTTC. The variable domain in full, completed from reference TRBV7-2 and TRBJ1-2, reads GAGVSQSPSNKVTEKGKDVELRCDPISGHTALYWYRQSLGQGLEFLIYFQGNSAPDKSGLPSDRFSAERTGGSVSTLTIQRTQQEDSAVYLCASSFRTGGYTFGSGTRLTVV.

This clonotype was recorded once. The chain has TRBV2 and TRBJ1-2, with 10 nucleotides matching TRBD1. The V gene's germline CDR1 is SNHLY and CDR2 FYNNEI. The length of the CDR3 is 14 residues. Losses at the gene ends were 4 bases for V and 9 bases for J; bases not matched to a gene: 8. The CDR3 DNA reads as TGTGCCAGCAGTGTTCGGGGACAGGGGCATCGCTACACCTTC. It yields the protein CASSVRGQGHRYTF.

V and J are TRBV6-6 and TRBJ1-6; TRBD1 is a possible D gene (5 bases). Trimming removed 0 bases from V and 8 bases from J, with 11 bases in between. Germline V CDR1 and CDR2: MNHNY, SVGAGI (reference sequence). The CDR3 has 15 amino acids. The CDR3 protein is CASSYSRGADSPLHF. The CDR3 DNA is TGTGCCAGCAGTTACTCGAGGGGCGCCGATTCACCCCTCCACTTT.

This clonotype was seen just once. The J gene is TRBJ1-6, the V gene TRBV20-1; D uncertain. This CDR3 is 14 amino acids long. Germline assignment: CDR1 DFQATT and CDR2 SNEGSKA (reference sequence). V dropped 3 bases and J dropped 5 bases, with 11 bases sitting between them. CDR3: CSASAQFHNSPLHF. The DNA for the CDR3 is TGCAGTGCTAGTGCACAGTTCCATAATTCACCCCTCCACTTT.

This rearrangement joins TRBV20-1 to TRBJ1-5; D unclear. The ends were cut back, 2 bases at V and 2 bases at J, with 7 bases in the middle. Looked up from germline, CDR1 is DFQATT and CDR2 is SNEGSKA (reference sequence). The CDR3 extends over 13 amino acids. The CDR3 DNA follows: TGCAGTGCTAGATTAGACGGCAATCAGCCCCAGCATTTT. As protein: CSARLDGNQPQHF.

This clonotype has ten or more counts. The gene calls are TRBV28 and TRBJ1-5; D gene ambiguous. The CDR3 is made up of 14 amino acids. V lost 7 bases and J lost 4, with 14 bases in between. Germline V gene data show CDR1 as MDHEN and CDR2 as SYDVKM. Here the CDR3 reads CASTRGDGNQPQHF. CDR3 DNA sequence: TGTGCCAGCACCCGCGGTGATGGGAATCAGCCCCAGCATTTT.

The V call is TRBV18, the J call TRBJ1-1; perhaps TRBD1 as D (5 bases). The V gene's germline CDR1 is KGHSH and CDR2 LQKENI. V lost 4 bases and J 4 bases, leaving 16 bases between the germline ends. The CDR3 covers 15 residues. In DNA form, the CDR3 reads TGTGCCAGCTCACATGACAGAGACCTGATCACTGAAGCTTTCTTT. It specifies CASSHDRDLITEAFF.

The chain couples TRBV12-3 or TRBV12-4 to TRBJ2-5; the match to TRBD1 covers 8 bases. The CDR3 contains 15 residues. With V trimmed by 5 bases and J by 4 bases, 9 bases remained unmatched. The CDR3 sequence is CASSPDRGRLETQYF. Here the CDR3 DNA reads TGTGCCAGCAGTCCCGACAGGGGAAGGTTAGAGACCCAGTACTTC.

This clonotype has at least ten counts. This chain connects TRBV6-5 to TRBJ1-2; D is ambiguous. The CDR3 runs 15 residues. Germline CDR1 reads MNHEY; CDR2 reads SVGAGI. Trimming removed 3 bases at V and 1 base at J, with 12 bases between. CDR3 residues: CASSYSLAGNYGYTF. CDR3 sequence (DNA): TGTGCCAGCAGTTATTCTCTGGCGGGTAACTATGGCTACACCTTC.